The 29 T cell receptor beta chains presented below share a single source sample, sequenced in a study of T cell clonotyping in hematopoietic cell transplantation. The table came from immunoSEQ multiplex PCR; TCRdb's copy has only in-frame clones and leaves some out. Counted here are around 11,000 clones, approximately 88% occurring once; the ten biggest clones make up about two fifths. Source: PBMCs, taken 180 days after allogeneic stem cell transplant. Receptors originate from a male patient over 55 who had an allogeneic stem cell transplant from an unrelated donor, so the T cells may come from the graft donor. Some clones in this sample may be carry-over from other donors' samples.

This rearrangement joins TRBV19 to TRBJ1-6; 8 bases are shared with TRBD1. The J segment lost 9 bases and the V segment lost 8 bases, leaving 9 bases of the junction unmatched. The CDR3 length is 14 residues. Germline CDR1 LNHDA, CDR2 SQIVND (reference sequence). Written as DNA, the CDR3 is TGTGCCAGTGGACGGACAGGGCGGCTTTCACCCCTCCACTTT. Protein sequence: CASGRTGRLSPLHF.

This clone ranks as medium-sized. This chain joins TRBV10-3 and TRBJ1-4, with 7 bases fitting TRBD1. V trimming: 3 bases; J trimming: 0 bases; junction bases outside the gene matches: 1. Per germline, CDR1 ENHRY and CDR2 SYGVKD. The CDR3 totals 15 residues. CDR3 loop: CAISEQGPTNEKLFF. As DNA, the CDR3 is TGTGCCATCAGTGAACAGGGGCCAACTAATGAAAAACTGTTTTTT.

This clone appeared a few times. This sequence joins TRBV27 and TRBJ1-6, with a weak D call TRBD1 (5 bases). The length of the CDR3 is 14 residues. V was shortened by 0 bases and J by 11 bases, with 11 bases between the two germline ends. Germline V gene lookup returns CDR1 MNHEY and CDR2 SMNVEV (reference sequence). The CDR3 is CASSLSAGLAPLHF. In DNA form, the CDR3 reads TGTGCCAGCAGTTTATCGGCAGGGCTAGCACCCCTCCACTTT.

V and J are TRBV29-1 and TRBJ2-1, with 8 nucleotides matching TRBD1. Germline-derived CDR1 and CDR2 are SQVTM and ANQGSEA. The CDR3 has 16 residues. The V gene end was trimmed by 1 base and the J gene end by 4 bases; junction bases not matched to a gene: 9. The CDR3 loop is CSVEGPQGALYNEQFF. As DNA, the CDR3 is TGCAGCGTTGAAGGCCCTCAGGGGGCACTTTACAATGAGCAGTTCTTC.

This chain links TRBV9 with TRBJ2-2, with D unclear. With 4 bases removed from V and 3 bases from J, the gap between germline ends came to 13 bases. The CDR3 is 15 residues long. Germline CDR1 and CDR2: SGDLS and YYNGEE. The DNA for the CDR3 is TGTGCCAGCAGCCCACCTCCAGGTTACACCGGGGAGCTGTTTTTT. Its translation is CASSPPPGYTGELFF.

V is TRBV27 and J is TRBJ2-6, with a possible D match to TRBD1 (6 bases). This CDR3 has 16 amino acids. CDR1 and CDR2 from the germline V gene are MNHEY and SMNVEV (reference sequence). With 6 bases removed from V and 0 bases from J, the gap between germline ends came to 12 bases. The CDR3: CASSGTSASGANVLTF. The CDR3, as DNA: TGTGCCAGCAGCGGGACATCCGCCTCTGGGGCCAACGTCCTGACTTTC.

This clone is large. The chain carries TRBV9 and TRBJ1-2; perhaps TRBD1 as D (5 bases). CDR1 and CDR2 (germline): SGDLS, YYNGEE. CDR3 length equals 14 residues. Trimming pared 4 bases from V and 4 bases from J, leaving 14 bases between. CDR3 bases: TGTGCCAGCAGCTTTGCCTCAGGGTCCTATGGCTACACCTTC. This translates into CASSFASGSYGYTF.

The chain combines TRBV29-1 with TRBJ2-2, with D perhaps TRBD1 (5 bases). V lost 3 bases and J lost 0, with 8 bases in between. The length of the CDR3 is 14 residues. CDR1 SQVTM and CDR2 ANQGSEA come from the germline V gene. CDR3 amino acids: CSVEQGTNTGELFF. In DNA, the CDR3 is TGCAGCGTTGAGCAGGGCACGAACACCGGGGAGCTGTTTTTT.

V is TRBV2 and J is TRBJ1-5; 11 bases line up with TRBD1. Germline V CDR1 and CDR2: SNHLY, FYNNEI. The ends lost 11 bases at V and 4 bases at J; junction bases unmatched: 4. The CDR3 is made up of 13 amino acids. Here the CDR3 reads CAVGTGGNQPQHF. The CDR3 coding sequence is TGTGCCGTAGGGACAGGGGGTAATCAGCCCCAGCATTTT.

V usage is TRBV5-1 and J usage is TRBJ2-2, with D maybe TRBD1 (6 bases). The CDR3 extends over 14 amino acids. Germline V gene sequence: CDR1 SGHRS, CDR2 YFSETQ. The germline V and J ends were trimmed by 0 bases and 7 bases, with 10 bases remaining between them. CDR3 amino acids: CASSLGRQDGELFF. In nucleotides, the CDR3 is TGCGCCAGCAGCTTGGGAAGACAGGACGGGGAGCTGTTTTTT.

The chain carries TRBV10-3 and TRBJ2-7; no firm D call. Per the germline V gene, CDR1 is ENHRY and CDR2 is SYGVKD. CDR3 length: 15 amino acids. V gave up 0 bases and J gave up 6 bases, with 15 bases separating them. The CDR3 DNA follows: TGTGCCATCAGTGAGTCTAGGCAGGACCGGGTCGAGCAGTACTTC. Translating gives CAISESRQDRVEQYF.

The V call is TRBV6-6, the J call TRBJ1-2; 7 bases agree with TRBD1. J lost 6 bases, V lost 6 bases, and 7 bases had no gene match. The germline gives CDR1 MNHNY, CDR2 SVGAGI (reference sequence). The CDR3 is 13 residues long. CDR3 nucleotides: TGTGCCAGCAGGCGACAGGGTGGCGATGGCTACACCTTC. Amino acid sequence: CASRRQGGDGYTF.

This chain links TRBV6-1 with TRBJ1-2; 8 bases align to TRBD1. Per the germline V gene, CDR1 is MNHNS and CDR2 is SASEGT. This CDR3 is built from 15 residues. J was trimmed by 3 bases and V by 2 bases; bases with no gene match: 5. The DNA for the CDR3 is TGTGCCAGCAGTGAAAGCCAGACAGGGGACTATGGCTACACCTTC. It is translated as CASSESQTGDYGYTF.

CDR3 protein: CASSNQGQGVKSGSNEKLFF. The CDR3 region has the DNA TGTGCCAGCAGCAACCAGGGACAGGGGGTGAAGAGTGGGTCTAATGAAAAACTGTTTTTT. The V call is TRBV21-1, the J call TRBJ1-4; the table calls TRBD1, which could not be checked here. TRBV21-1 has pseudogene status. The CDR3 totals 20 residues.

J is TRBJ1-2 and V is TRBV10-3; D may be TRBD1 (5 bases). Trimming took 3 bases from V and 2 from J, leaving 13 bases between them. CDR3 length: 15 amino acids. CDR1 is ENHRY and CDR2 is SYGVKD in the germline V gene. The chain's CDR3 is CAISDELGDNYGYTF. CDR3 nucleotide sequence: TGTGCCATCAGTGATGAGTTGGGGGACAACTATGGCTACACCTTC.

Written as DNA, the CDR3 is TGTGCCAGCAGCCACGAAGAAGGGGTCTACTATGGCTACACCTTC. It translates to CASSHEEGVYYGYTF. The V gene is TRBV4-2, the J gene TRBJ1-2; tentative D call: TRBD1 (5 bases). The ends were cut back, 3 bases at V and 3 bases at J, with 14 bases in the middle. The CDR3 has 15 amino acids. Germline V lookup: CDR1 LGHNA, CDR2 YNFKEQ.

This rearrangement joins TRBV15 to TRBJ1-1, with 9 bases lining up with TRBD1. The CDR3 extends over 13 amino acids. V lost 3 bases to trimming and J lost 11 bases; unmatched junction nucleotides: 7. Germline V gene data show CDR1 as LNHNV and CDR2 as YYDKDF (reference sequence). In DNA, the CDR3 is TGTGCCACCAGCAGTTTAGGTGGGACAGGGGCTTTCTTT. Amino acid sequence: CATSSLGGTGAFF. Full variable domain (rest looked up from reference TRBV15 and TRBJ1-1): DAMVIQNPRYQVTQFGKPVTLSCSQTLNHNVMYWYQQKSSQAPKLLFHYYDKDFNNEADTPDNFQSRRPNTSFCFLDIRSPGLGDTAMYLCATSSLGGTGAFFGQGTRLTVV.

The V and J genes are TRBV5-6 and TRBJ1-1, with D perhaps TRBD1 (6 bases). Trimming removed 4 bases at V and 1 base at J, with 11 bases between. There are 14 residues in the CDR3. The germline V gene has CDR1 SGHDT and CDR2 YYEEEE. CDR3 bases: TGTGCCAGCAGCCCACCGACAGGGAACACTGAAGCTTTCTTT. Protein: CASSPPTGNTEAFF.

CDR3 nucleotide sequence: TGTGCCAGCAGTTCCACGGAGGCAGACCGGCAGTACTTC. It specifies CASSSTEADRQYF. The gene calls are TRBV6-1 and TRBJ2-7; maybe TRBD2 (5 bases). Looked up from germline, CDR1 is MNHNS and CDR2 is SASEGT. Deletions cut 5 bases from V and 9 bases from J, with 17 bases between. The CDR3 sequence is 13 residues long.

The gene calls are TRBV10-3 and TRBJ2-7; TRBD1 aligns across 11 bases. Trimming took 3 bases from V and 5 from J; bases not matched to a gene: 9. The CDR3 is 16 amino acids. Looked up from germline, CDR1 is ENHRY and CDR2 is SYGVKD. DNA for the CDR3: TGTGCCATCAGTGACTTAGCCGGGACAGGGGGTCACGAGCAGTACTTC. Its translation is CAISDLAGTGGHEQYF.

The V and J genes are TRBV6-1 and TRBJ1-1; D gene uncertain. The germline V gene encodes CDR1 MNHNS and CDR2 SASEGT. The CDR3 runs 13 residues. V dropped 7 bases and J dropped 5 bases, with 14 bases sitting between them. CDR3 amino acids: CASIYGVLTEAFF. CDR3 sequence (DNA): TGTGCCAGCATTTATGGAGTTTTAACTGAAGCTTTCTTT.

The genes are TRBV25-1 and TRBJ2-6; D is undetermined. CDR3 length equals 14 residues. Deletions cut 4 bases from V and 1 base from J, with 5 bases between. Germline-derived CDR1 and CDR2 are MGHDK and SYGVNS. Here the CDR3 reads CASSGGSGANVLTF. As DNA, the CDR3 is TGTGCCAGCAGTGGTGGGTCTGGGGCCAACGTCCTGACTTTC.

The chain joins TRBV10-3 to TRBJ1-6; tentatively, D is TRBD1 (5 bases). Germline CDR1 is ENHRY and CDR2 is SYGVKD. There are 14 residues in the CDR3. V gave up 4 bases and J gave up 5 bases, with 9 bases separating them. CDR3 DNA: TGTGCCATCAGTGTCGGACAAAATAATTCACCCCTCCACTTT. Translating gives CAISVGQNNSPLHF.

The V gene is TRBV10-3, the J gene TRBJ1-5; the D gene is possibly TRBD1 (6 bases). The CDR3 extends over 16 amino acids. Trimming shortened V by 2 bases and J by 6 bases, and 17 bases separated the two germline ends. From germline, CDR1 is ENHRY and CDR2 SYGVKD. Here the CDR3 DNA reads TGTGCCATCAGTGAGAATCTGGGGGGGCGCGGTCAGCCCCAGCATTTT. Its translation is CAISENLGGRGQPQHF.

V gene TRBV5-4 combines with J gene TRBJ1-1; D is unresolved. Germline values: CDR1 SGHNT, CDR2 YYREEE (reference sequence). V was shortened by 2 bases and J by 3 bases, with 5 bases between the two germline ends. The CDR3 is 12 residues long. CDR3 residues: CASSFGYTEAFF. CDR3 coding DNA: TGTGCCAGCAGCTTTGGATACACTGAAGCTTTCTTT.

The CDR3 bases are TGTGCCAGTACCTCCGGGACGGTGAACACTGAAGCTTTCTTT. Translation gives CASTSGTVNTEAFF. This sequence joins TRBV19 and TRBJ1-1, with a possible D match to TRBD1 (5 bases). The germline gives CDR1 LNHDA, CDR2 SQIVND (reference sequence). V gave up 7 bases and J gave up 0 bases, with 12 bases separating them. CDR3 size: 14 residues.

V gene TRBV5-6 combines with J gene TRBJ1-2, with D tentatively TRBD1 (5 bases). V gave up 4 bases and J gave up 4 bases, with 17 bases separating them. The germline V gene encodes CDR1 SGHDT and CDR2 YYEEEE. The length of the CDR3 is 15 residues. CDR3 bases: TGTGCCAGCAGCCCCACCAGCAGGGCCGGCTATGGCTACACCTTC. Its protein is CASSPTSRAGYGYTF.

CDR3 region: CASRQGEHQPQHF. CDR3 coding DNA: TGTGCCAGTAGACAGGGAGAACATCAGCCCCAGCATTTT. The chain has TRBV19 and TRBJ1-5, with TRBD1 as a possible D gene (6 bases). Germline V gene sequence: CDR1 LNHDA, CDR2 SQIVND (reference sequence). The CDR3 is 13 residues long. Trimming removed 6 bases at V and 5 bases at J, with 11 bases between.

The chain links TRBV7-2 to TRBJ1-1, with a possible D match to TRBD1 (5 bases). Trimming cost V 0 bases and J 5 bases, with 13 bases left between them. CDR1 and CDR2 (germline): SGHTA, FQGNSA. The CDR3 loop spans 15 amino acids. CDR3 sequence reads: CASSLASGRETEAFF. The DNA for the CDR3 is TGTGCCAGCAGCTTAGCATCAGGGAGGGAAACTGAAGCTTTCTTT.